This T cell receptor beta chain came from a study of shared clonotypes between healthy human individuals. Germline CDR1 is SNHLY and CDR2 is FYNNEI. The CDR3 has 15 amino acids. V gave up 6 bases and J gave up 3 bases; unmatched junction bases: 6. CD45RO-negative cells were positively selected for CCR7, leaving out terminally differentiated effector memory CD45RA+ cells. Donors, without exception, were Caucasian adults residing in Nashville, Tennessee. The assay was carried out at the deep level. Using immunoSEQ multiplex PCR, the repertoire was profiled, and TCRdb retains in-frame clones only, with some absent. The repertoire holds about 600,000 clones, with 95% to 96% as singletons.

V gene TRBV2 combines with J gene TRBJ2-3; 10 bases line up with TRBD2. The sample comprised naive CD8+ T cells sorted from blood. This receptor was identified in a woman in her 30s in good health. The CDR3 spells CASRKTSGWTDTQYF. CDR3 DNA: TGTGCCAGCAGGAAGACTAGCGGGTGGACAGATACGCAGTATTTT.